The 10 T cell receptor beta chains below were found in one sample sequenced in a study of T-cell reconstitution after alpha-beta-depleted transplantation in children listed by TCRdb under 2016. Libraries came from PCR. TCRdb names Illumina HiSeq 2500 as the instrument used. Molecular barcoding was employed in the preparation of TCR libraries, with unique molecular identifiers being used to normalize TCRbeta repertoire quantification. TCRdb reanalyzed the raw reads on its own, using fastp at Q25 for trimming and MiXCR for clone calling, and kept in-frame beta chains. Entries are consolidated by CDR3 protein sequence, retaining the most common genes and DNA. Recorded for this sample are under 350,000 distinct CDR3 sequences; almost 10% of them occurred a single time. The ten largest clones represent around 10% of the sample. The sequencing here drew on PBMCs from the stem cell graft donor, taken from the stem cell graft. The origin of the receptors is a human donor who donated a stem cell graft to a child with SCID.

The chain is built from TRBV15 and TRBJ2-5; D not certain. This CDR3 spans 14 amino acids. Trimming took off 4 bases at V and 2 bases at J, with 11 bases between the two ends. Germline-derived CDR1 and CDR2 are LNHNV and YYDKDF (reference sequence). The DNA of the CDR3 is TGTGCCACCAGCATGGGCAGGACGCAAGAGACCCAGTACTTC. Translated, it gives CATSMGRTQETQYF.

This clonotype came up a few times. The chain joins TRBV10-3 to TRBJ2-7; D is possibly TRBD1 or TRBD2 (5 bases each). The CDR3 sequence is 15 residues long. Germline CDR1 is ENHRY and CDR2 is SYGVKD. The V gene lost 10 bases and the J gene lost 1 base, with 20 bases spanning the gap. CDR3 amino acids: CATHRDPDLSYEQYF. The DNA of the CDR3 is TGTGCCACTCACCGGGACCCCGATTTGTCCTACGAGCAGTACTTC.

This clonotype came up a few times. A junction end diverges from the germline sequence, so it may reflect a read error. This rearrangement joins TRBV7-7 to TRBJ2-7; D is ambiguous. From germline, CDR1 is SSHAT and CDR2 FNYEAQ (reference sequence). This CDR3 spans 13 amino acids. CDR3 in amino acids: CASSPSPDHEQYF. The CDR3 DNA sequence: TGTGCTAGCAGCCCCTCCCCGGACCACGAGCAGTACTTC.

This clonotype showed up many times. The rearrangement links TRBV28 to TRBJ2-5; 10 bases match TRBD2. CDR1 and CDR2 from the germline V gene are MDHEN and SYDVKM. V trimming: 5 bases; J trimming: 2 bases; junction bases outside the gene matches: 2. The CDR3 is 14 amino acids. The CDR3 spells CASSQAGGQETQYF. CDR3 in DNA: TGTGCCAGCAGTCAAGCGGGGGGGCAAGAGACCCAGTACTTC.

The rearrangement links TRBV9 to TRBJ1-1; 8 bases are shared with TRBD1. Germline V gives CDR1 SGDLS, CDR2 YYNGEE. After removal of 4 bases from V and 1 base from J, the junction contained 9 bases not matched to a gene. CDR3 size: 16 residues. This chain's CDR3 is CASSPGGASRNTEAFF. The CDR3 DNA follows: TGTGCCAGCAGCCCAGGGGGCGCTTCGAGGAACACTGAAGCTTTCTTT.

V gene TRBV10-3 combines with J gene TRBJ2-2, with 7 bases identical to TRBD1. This CDR3 spans 14 amino acids. The J segment lost 6 bases and the V segment lost 6 bases, leaving 7 bases of the junction unmatched. The germline V gene encodes CDR1 ENHRY and CDR2 SYGVKD. CDR3 nucleotides: TGTGCCATCAGCCAGGGAACAGGGGCCGGGGAGCTGTTTTTT. Protein sequence: CAISQGTGAGELFF.

This clonotype was seen once. A read error may explain this, as a much larger clone is one base away. The chain couples TRBV3-1 to TRBJ2-5; 7 positions match TRBD1. The CDR3 sequence is 14 residues long. The V segment lost 4 bases and the J segment 2 bases; nucleotides outside the gene matches: 4. In germline, CDR1 is LGHDT, CDR2 YNNKEL (reference sequence). The CDR3 spells CASSPLDRQETQYF. The DNA of the CDR3 is TGTGCCAGCAGCCCACTGGACAGGCAAGAGACCCAGTACTTC.

This clonotype was counted many times. CDR3 sequence (DNA): TGTGCCAGCAGTGGCGACAGGCTCTACGAGCAGTACTTC. It codes for CASSGDRLYEQYF. J is TRBJ2-7 and V is TRBV12-3 or TRBV12-4; D might be TRBD1 (6 bases). The CDR3 is made up of 13 amino acids. The ends were cut back, 5 bases at V and 3 bases at J, with 11 bases in the middle.

This clonotype was seen a handful of times. The V and J genes are TRBV12-3 or TRBV12-4 and TRBJ1-4, with D possibly matching TRBD1 (6 bases). Trimming removed 5 bases at V and 10 bases at J, with 17 bases between. This CDR3 is built from 14 residues. The CDR3 DNA reads TGTGCCAGCAGTGCGAATGCAGGAGGGGGAAAACTGTTTTTT. Residues: CASSANAGGGKLFF.

The V and J genes are TRBV5-1 and TRBJ2-7; 9 bases fit TRBD1. The V and J ends lost 2 bases and 2 bases, in that order; junction bases with no gene match: 11. CDR1 is SGHRS, CDR2 YFSETQ, per germline. CDR3 length: 17 residues. CDR3 DNA sequence: TGCGCCAGCAGCTTACGGTCCGGGACAGGGCAAGCCTACGAGCAGTACTTC. This gives the protein CASSLRSGTGQAYEQYF.